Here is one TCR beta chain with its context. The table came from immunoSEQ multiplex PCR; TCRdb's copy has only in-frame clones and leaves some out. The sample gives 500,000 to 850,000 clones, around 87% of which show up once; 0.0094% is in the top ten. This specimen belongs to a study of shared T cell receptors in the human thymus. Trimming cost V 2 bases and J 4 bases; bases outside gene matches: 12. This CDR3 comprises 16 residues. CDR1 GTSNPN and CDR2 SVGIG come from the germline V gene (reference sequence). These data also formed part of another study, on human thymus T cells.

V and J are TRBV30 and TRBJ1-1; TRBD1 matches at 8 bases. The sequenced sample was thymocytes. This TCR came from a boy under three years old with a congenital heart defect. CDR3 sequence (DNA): TGTGCCTGGAGTATCACGGGTCAGGGGGCGACCACTGAAGCTTTCTTT. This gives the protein CAWSITGQGATTEAFF.